Below, one T cell receptor (beta chain) is given with its context. Trimming shortened V by 1 base and J by 1 base, and 9 bases separated the two germline ends. The CDR3 covers 15 residues. Germline V CDR1 and CDR2: MNHEY, SMNVEV (reference sequence). This sample is drawn from a study of identical twins. TCRdb used MiXCR to reprocess the 5' RACE reads, holding one entry per CDR3 protein. This sample has some 560,000 distinct CDR3 sequences, with 9.6% found just once. The same specimen was also included in a second study, on yellow fever vaccine responses in identical twins.

The rearrangement joins TRBV27 to TRBJ2-3; D not resolved. The origin of this receptor is a woman younger than 35 in good health. The sequencing input was PBMCs. CDR3 sequence: CASSLWPKGTDTQYF. In DNA form, the CDR3 reads TGTGCCAGCAGTTTATGGCCAAAGGGCACAGATACGCAGTATTTT.